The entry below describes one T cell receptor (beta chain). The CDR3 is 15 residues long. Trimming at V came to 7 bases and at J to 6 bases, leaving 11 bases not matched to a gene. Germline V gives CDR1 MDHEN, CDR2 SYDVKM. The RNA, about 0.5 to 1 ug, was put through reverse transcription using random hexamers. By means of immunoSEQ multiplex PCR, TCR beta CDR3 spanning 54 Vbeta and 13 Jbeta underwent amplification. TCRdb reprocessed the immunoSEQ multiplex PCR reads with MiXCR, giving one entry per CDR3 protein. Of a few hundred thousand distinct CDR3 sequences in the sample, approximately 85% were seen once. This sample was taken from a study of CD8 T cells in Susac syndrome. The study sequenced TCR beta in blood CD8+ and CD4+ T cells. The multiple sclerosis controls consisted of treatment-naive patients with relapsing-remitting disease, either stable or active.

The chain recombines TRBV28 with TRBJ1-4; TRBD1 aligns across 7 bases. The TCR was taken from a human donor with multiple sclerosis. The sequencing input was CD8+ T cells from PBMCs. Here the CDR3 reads CASIRIGQVHEKLFF. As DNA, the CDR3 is TGTGCCAGCATTAGGATAGGACAGGTCCATGAAAAACTGTTTTTT.